The present T cell receptor beta chain was sequenced within a study of T cells in Graves' hyperthyroidism and ophthalmopathy. Study findings and constraints: The model identified upcoming ophthalmopathy a median about 7.1 months ahead of onset. Expanded thyroid clonotypes (above 0.001) were mostly also found in blood.

This clonotype has a count of ten or more. Its target is not known. Ophthalmopathy patients had Clinical Activity Score at least 3, NOSPECS grade at least 4, duration under 3 months. Using RNA transcripts as the source, TCR beta CDR3 regions were amplified. A set of HTBI primers served as the primers for a first-round RT-PCR of the TCR CDR3. TCRdb processed the multiplex PCR reads anew with MiXCR; each CDR3 protein has one entry. The sample carries about 300,000 distinct CDR3 sequences, roughly a fifth recorded once. Germline CDR1 WNHNN, CDR2 SYGVQD (reference sequence). The V end was cut by 2 bases, the J end by 0 bases, with 17 bases between. The CDR3 is made up of 17 amino acids.

The sequence came from a man in his fifties or sixties with Graves' ophthalmopathy. The chain uses TRBV10-1 and TRBJ2-7; D is possibly TRBD2 (5 bases). Material: blood. CDR3 sequence reads: CASSEGVGGPSSYEQYF. DNA of the CDR3: TGCGCCAGCAGTGAGGGGGTTGGAGGTCCCAGCTCCTACGAGCAGTACTTC.